This T cell receptor beta chain was captured by sequencing in a study of T cells in Graves' hyperthyroidism and ophthalmopathy. This clonotype was counted a few times. Authors of the study amplified TCR beta CDR3 regions from RNA transcripts. First-round RT-PCR with HTBI primers amplified the TCR CDR3 region. TCRdb passed the multiplex PCR reads through MiXCR, listing each CDR3 protein once. The profile shows 700,000 or so distinct CDR3 sequences, around 17% of them singletons. This sequence was found in a man between 18 and 29 years old with Graves' hyperthyroidism. The specimen was blood.

The CDR3 is CASSTPLNEQFF. The CDR3 nucleotides read TGTGCCAGCAGCACCCCGTTGAATGAGCAGTTCTTC. The chain employs TRBV6-1 and TRBJ2-1; no definite D call. This CDR3 spans 12 amino acids. Trimming took 6 bases from V and 7 from J, leaving 10 bases between them. Germline-derived CDR1 and CDR2 are MNHNS and SASEGT.